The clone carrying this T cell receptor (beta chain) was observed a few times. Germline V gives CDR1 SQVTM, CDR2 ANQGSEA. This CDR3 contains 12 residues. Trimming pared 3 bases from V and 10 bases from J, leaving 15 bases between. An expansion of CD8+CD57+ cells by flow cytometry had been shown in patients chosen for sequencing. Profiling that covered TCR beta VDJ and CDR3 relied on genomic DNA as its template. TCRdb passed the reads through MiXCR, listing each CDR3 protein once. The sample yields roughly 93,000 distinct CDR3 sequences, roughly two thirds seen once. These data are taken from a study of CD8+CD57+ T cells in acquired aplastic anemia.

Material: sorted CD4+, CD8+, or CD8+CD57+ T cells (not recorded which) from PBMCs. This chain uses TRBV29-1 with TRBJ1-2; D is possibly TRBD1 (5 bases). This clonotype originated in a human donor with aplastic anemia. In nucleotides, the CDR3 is TGCAGCGTTGACCACCAGGGCAGTGACTACACCTTC. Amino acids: CSVDHQGSDYTF.